These T cell receptor beta chains were read from a single sample in a study of PD-1 and CTLA-4 blockade in melanoma. Clones were sequenced by immunoSEQ multiplex PCR, and TCRdb holds only the in-frame ones, with some missing. The data contain 28,000 or so clones, around 90% of them singletons. The starting material was CD8+ T cells from peripheral blood, obtained from a patient given anti-PD-1 treatment. These receptors were obtained from a human donor with melanoma. Each CDR3 is given with its conserved first and last residue. D genes are given only for firm matches. The size field is filled for only some rows; it gives once, few, many or a size class.

d_call clone_size j_call v_call cdr3_nt cdr3_aa
. . TRBJ1-4 TRBV28 TGTGCCAGCAGTTATGAGTTGGAGGAAAAACTGTTTTTT CASSYELEEKLFF
. . TRBJ2-1 TRBV13 TGTGCCAGCAGCTTGTCGGTGGGCGAGAAGACATACAATGAGCAGTTCTTC CASSLSVGEKTYNEQFF
. . TRBJ2-7 TRBV12-3/TRBV12-4 TGTGCCAGCAGTTTCTCTCCCTACGAGCAGTACTTC CASSFSPYEQYF
. . TRBJ1-2 TRBV9 TGTGCCAGCAGCGCCGACGAGTGGGGCTACACCTTC CASSADEWGYTF
. . TRBJ1-2 TRBV4-1 TGCGCCAGCAGCCCATGGGACACCGGCCGGTATGGCTACACCTTC CASSPWDTGRYGYTF
. . TRBJ2-5 TRBV6-5 TGTGCCAGCAGCCCGAATCGGGTCAGGGGAGAGACCCAGTACTTC CASSPNRVRGETQYF
. . TRBJ2-7 TRBV27 TGTGCCAGCAGATACAGGGAACCCTACGAGCAGTACTTC CASRYREPYEQYF
TRBD1 . TRBJ1-2 TRBV11-2 TGTGCCAGCAGCTTAGGGACAGGGGGTCTCTATGGCTACACCTTC CASSLGTGGLYGYTF
. . TRBJ2-1 TRBV30 TGTGCCTGGAGTGATTTAGCGCCCCGCGAGCAGTTCTTC CAWSDLAPREQFF
. . TRBJ1-1 TRBV30 TGTGCCTACGCTCCCCGGTCAAACGAGGGGCCTCTTACTTCTGAAGCTTTCTTT CAYAPRSNEGPLTSEAFF
. . TRBJ1-2 TRBV5-4 TGTGCCAGCAGCTCGGGGACTAACTATGGCTACACCTTC CASSSGTNYGYTF
. . TRBJ2-3 TRBV19 TGTGCCAGTAGTATAGGGCCGGGAGATACGCAGTATTTT CASSIGPGDTQYF
. . TRBJ2-7 TRBV13 TGTGCCAGCAATTCCGGGAATTCCTACGAGCAGTACTTC CASNSGNSYEQYF
TRBD1 . TRBJ2-7 TRBV6-5 TGTGCCAGCAGTTACGCGGACAGGGGGGGCTACGAGCAGTACTTC CASSYADRGGYEQYF
. . TRBJ1-6 TRBV28 TGTGCCAGCAGTTTAAGGGGAAACGCTTCACCCCTCCACTTT CASSLRGNASPLHF
. . TRBJ2-7 TRBV6-1 TGTGCCAGCAGTGAAGCGGGAGAGAGGGACGAGCAGTACTTC CASSEAGERDEQYF
TRBD1 . TRBJ2-7 TRBV30 TGTGCCGCCGACAGGGTGTGGGGCTACGAGCAGTACTTC CAADRVWGYEQYF
. . TRBJ2-7 TRBV6-6 TGTGCCAGCAGGACGACACTTTTGGACGAGCAGTACTTC CASRTTLLDEQYF
TRBD2 . TRBJ2-5 TRBV18 TGTGCCAGCTCACCCGAGCGGGGGGGCCGGGTCCAGTACTTC CASSPERGGRVQYF
. . TRBJ1-1 TRBV6-1 TGTGCCAGCAGTGACAGGGGAAACACTGAAGCTTTCTTT CASSDRGNTEAFF
. . TRBJ1-6 TRBV5-1 TGCGCCAGCAGCTTGGCCGGGACGGTAGATTCACCCCTCCACTTT CASSLAGTVDSPLHF
. . TRBJ2-2 TRBV9 TGTGCCAGCAGGATGGGCACAGCGAACACCGGGGAGCTGTTTTTT CASRMGTANTGELFF
. once TRBJ2-3 TRBV29-1 TGCAGCGTCCTGGGGGGCTGGGACACAGATACGCAGTATTTT CSVLGGWDTDTQYF
. . TRBJ2-7 TRBV21-1 TGTGCCAGCAGCAAAGACGAGGGACAGCTCTACGAGCAGTACTTC CASSKDEGQLYEQYF
TRBD2 . TRBJ2-7 TRBV19 TGTGCCAGTAGTATGGCTAGCGGGAGCTACGAGCAGTACTTC CASSMASGSYEQYF
. . TRBJ1-1 TRBV7-6 TGTGCCAGCAGCTTGTCGGAGAACACTGAAGCTTTCTTT CASSLSENTEAFF
. . TRBJ2-3 TRBV24-1 TGTGCCACCAGTGACACTTTGGACTACTACACAGATACGCAGTATTTT CATSDTLDYYTDTQYF
. . TRBJ1-1 TRBV9 TGTGCCAGCAGCGTAGAGGCAGAGAACACTGAAGCTTTCTTT CASSVEAENTEAFF
. . TRBJ2-7 TRBV7-2 TGTGCCAGCAGCGACTTCCCAGGGAGCTACGAGCAGTACTTC CASSDFPGSYEQYF
. . TRBJ1-3 TRBV7-9 TGTGCCAGCAGCTCACGGGGAAGAGAAGGAAACACCATATATTTT CASSSRGREGNTIYF
TRBD2 . TRBJ2-7 TRBV9 TGTGCCAGCAGCGTTGGGGGAGGGGTCTACGAGCAGTACTTC CASSVGGGVYEQYF
TRBD2 . TRBJ2-5 TRBV19 TGTGCCAGTAGTATTAGCGGGGGGCCTGAAGAGACCCAGTACTTC CASSISGGPEETQYF
. . TRBJ2-4 TRBV19 TGTGCCAGTAGCCCCGGGACGGGGGAAAACATTCAGTACTTC CASSPGTGENIQYF
. . TRBJ2-2 TRBV11-2 TGTGCCAGCGGATACACCGGGGAGCTGTTTTTT CASGYTGELFF
. . TRBJ2-7 TRBV7-9 TGTGCCAGCAGCCCGGGACCCTCCTACGAGCAGTACTTC CASSPGPSYEQYF
. . TRBJ2-7 TRBV6-5 TGTGCCAGCAGTTACGGTGAGGGCTACGAGCAGTACTTC CASSYGEGYEQYF
TRBD1 . TRBJ1-5 TRBV15 TGTGCCACCAGCGGTAGGACAGGGGAAGAAGGCAATCAGCCCCAGCATTTT CATSGRTGEEGNQPQHF
. . TRBJ2-5 TRBV3-1/TRBV3-2 TGTGCCAGCAGCCAAGATCCCGGGGGTGAGACCCAGTACTTC CASSQDPGGETQYF
. . TRBJ1-1 TRBV30 TGTGCCTGGAGTGTAAAAAACGAGTTGAACACTGAAGCTTTCTTT CAWSVKNELNTEAFF
. once TRBJ1-1 TRBV5-6 TGTGCCAGCAGCTACAGGAGCTCGAACACTGAAGCTTTCTTT CASSYRSSNTEAFF